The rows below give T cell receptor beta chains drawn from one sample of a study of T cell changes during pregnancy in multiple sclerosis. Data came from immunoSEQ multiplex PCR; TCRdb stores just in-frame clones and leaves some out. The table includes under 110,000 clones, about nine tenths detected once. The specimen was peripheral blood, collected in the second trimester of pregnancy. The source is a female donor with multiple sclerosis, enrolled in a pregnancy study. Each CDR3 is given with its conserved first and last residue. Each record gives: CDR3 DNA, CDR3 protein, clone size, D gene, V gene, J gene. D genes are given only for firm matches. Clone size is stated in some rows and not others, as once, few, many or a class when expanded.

CDR3nt: TGCGCCAGCAGCCAGGGAGCGGGAGGTACCTACGAGCAGTACTTC
CDR3aa: CASSQGAGGTYEQYF
abundance: .
d_gene: TRBD2
v_gene: TRBV4-1
j_gene: TRBJ2-7

CDR3nt: TGTGCCAGCAGCTCGGTCTTCGGGACAGACTACAATGAGCAGTTCTTC
CDR3aa: CASSSVFGTDYNEQFF
abundance: .
d_gene: TRBD1
v_gene: TRBV7-3
j_gene: TRBJ2-1

CDR3nt: TGTGCCAGCAGCGACCAAATCCGGGACAGGGACACTGAAGCTTTCTTT
CDR3aa: CASSDQIRDRDTEAFF
abundance: .
d_gene: TRBD1
v_gene: TRBV2
j_gene: TRBJ1-1

CDR3nt: TGTGCCAGCAGTTTGCGGTTTCATAGCAATCAGCCCCAGCATTTT
CDR3aa: CASSLRFHSNQPQHF
abundance: .
d_gene: .
v_gene: TRBV28
j_gene: TRBJ1-5

CDR3nt: TGCGCCAGCAGCTTGGTGGGAGGGTTTAACAATGAGCAGTTCTTC
CDR3aa: CASSLVGGFNNEQFF
abundance: .
d_gene: TRBD2
v_gene: TRBV5-1
j_gene: TRBJ2-1

CDR3nt: TGTGCCAGCAGGGGACTAGGGTCGGGCACAGATACGCAGTATTTT
CDR3aa: CASRGLGSGTDTQYF
abundance: .
d_gene: TRBD2
v_gene: TRBV6-1
j_gene: TRBJ2-3

CDR3nt: TGCGCCAGCAGCTTCGGGCGGGAGAACACTGAAGCTTTCTTT
CDR3aa: CASSFGRENTEAFF
abundance: .
d_gene: .
v_gene: TRBV5-1
j_gene: TRBJ1-1

CDR3nt: TGTGCCAGTAGTCCGTATCACACCGGGGAGCTGTTTTTT
CDR3aa: CASSPYHTGELFF
abundance: .
d_gene: .
v_gene: TRBV19
j_gene: TRBJ2-2

CDR3nt: TGTGCCAGCAGCTTGGGAGGAGGGGGCATCCAAGAGACCCAGTACTTC
CDR3aa: CASSLGGGGIQETQYF
abundance: .
d_gene: .
v_gene: TRBV5-5
j_gene: TRBJ2-5

CDR3nt: TGTGCCAGCAGCTCGGGACAGGGGAGTAGGTATGGCTACACCTTC
CDR3aa: CASSSGQGSRYGYTF
abundance: .
d_gene: TRBD1
v_gene: TRBV7-2
j_gene: TRBJ1-2

CDR3nt: TGCAGCGTTGGTCGGACTAGCGGGTTCAATGAGCAGTTCTTC
CDR3aa: CSVGRTSGFNEQFF
abundance: .
d_gene: TRBD2
v_gene: TRBV29-1
j_gene: TRBJ2-1

CDR3nt: TGTGCCAGCAGTGAAGAACTAGCGGCACCTTACGAGCAGTACTTC
CDR3aa: CASSEELAAPYEQYF
abundance: .
d_gene: TRBD2
v_gene: TRBV2
j_gene: TRBJ2-7

CDR3nt: TGCGCCAGCAGCTTGTATTCGGGAGTCAGGAATGAGCAGTTCTTC
CDR3aa: CASSLYSGVRNEQFF
abundance: .
d_gene: .
v_gene: TRBV5-1
j_gene: TRBJ2-1

CDR3nt: TGTGCCAGCAGTTCACAGGGGCACAAAAACATTCAGTACTTC
CDR3aa: CASSSQGHKNIQYF
abundance: .
d_gene: TRBD1
v_gene: TRBV28
j_gene: TRBJ2-4

CDR3nt: TGTGCCAGCACGTTCACAGGGGCGGGCAATCAGCCCCAGCATTTT
CDR3aa: CASTFTGAGNQPQHF
abundance: .
d_gene: TRBD1
v_gene: TRBV6-5
j_gene: TRBJ1-5

CDR3nt: TGCGCCAGCAGCGCCCGGACAGCTCGCGAGCAGTACTTC
CDR3aa: CASSARTAREQYF
abundance: once
d_gene: .
v_gene: TRBV5-1
j_gene: TRBJ2-7

CDR3nt: TGCGCCAGCAGCCAGATCCGGGACAGTTTTACCGGGGAGCTGTTTTTT
CDR3aa: CASSQIRDSFTGELFF
abundance: .
d_gene: TRBD1
v_gene: TRBV4-1
j_gene: TRBJ2-2

CDR3nt: TGTGCCAGTAGTCGGCGCTGGGACAGGCCCGCCTACGAGCAGTACTTC
CDR3aa: CASSRRWDRPAYEQYF
abundance: .
d_gene: TRBD1
v_gene: TRBV19
j_gene: TRBJ2-7

CDR3nt: TGCGCCAGCAGCTTGGTCCCGGGGAGCTCAACTAATGAAAAACTGTTTTTT
CDR3aa: CASSLVPGSSTNEKLFF
abundance: .
d_gene: .
v_gene: TRBV5-1
j_gene: TRBJ1-4

CDR3nt: TGTGCCAGCAGCTCCCGTGAACTGAGACTAGCGGGATTCGGAAATGAGCAGTTCTTC
CDR3aa: CASSSRELRLAGFGNEQFF
abundance: .
d_gene: TRBD2
v_gene: TRBV5-6
j_gene: TRBJ2-1

CDR3nt: TGTGCCAGCAGTCAAGGGCATGGCTACACCTTC
CDR3aa: CASSQGHGYTF
abundance: .
d_gene: .
v_gene: TRBV2
j_gene: TRBJ1-2

CDR3nt: TGTGCCAGCAGCCAAGATATTATGAACACTGAAGCTTTCTTT
CDR3aa: CASSQDIMNTEAFF
abundance: .
d_gene: .
v_gene: TRBV14
j_gene: TRBJ1-1

CDR3nt: TGTGCCAGTCGCTCGGACACGATAAACCCCTACGAGCAGTACTTC
CDR3aa: CASRSDTINPYEQYF
abundance: .
d_gene: .
v_gene: TRBV19
j_gene: TRBJ2-7

CDR3nt: TGTGCCAGCAGGCCCCCGGGACAGGGTTTCGAGCAGTACTTC
CDR3aa: CASRPPGQGFEQYF
abundance: .
d_gene: TRBD1
v_gene: TRBV6-5
j_gene: TRBJ2-7

CDR3nt: TGTGCCAGCAGTGAAGGGGATACGGCCACTGAAGCTTTCTTT
CDR3aa: CASSEGDTATEAFF
abundance: few
d_gene: .
v_gene: TRBV6-4
j_gene: TRBJ1-1

CDR3nt: TGTGCCAGCAGATCTAGCGGGACAGAGCAGTACTTC
CDR3aa: CASRSSGTEQYF
abundance: .
d_gene: TRBD2
v_gene: TRBV6-6
j_gene: TRBJ2-7

CDR3nt: TGTGCCAGCAGCCTAGGAGGGGGCGCAGGCAATCAGCCCCAGCATTTT
CDR3aa: CASSLGGGAGNQPQHF
abundance: .
d_gene: TRBD1
v_gene: TRBV7-9
j_gene: TRBJ1-5

CDR3nt: TGTGCCAGCAGTGAGACAGGGTCTGGGGCCAACGTCCTGACTTTC
CDR3aa: CASSETGSGANVLTF
abundance: .
d_gene: TRBD1
v_gene: TRBV6-4
j_gene: TRBJ2-6

CDR3nt: TGTGCCAGCAGTGAACAGACGGGGAACACTGAAGCTTTCTTT
CDR3aa: CASSEQTGNTEAFF
abundance: .
d_gene: .
v_gene: TRBV6-1
j_gene: TRBJ1-1

CDR3nt: TGTGCCAGCAGCCCCCTAGCGGGTGGAGAGACCCAGTACTTC
CDR3aa: CASSPLAGGETQYF
abundance: .
d_gene: TRBD2
v_gene: TRBV28
j_gene: TRBJ2-5

CDR3nt: TGTGCCAGCAGTGCTGACAGCTCCCTGAACACTGAAGCTTTCTTT
CDR3aa: CASSADSSLNTEAFF
abundance: .
d_gene: .
v_gene: TRBV2
j_gene: TRBJ1-1

CDR3nt: TGTGCCAGCAGCTTGGATCCCCACGGCGAGCAGTACTTC
CDR3aa: CASSLDPHGEQYF
abundance: .
d_gene: .
v_gene: TRBV5-5
j_gene: TRBJ2-7

CDR3nt: TGTGCCAGCAGCGTATCCCCCTTGGCGGTAAGCTCCTACAATGAGCAGTTCTTC
CDR3aa: CASSVSPLAVSSYNEQFF
abundance: few
d_gene: .
v_gene: TRBV9
j_gene: TRBJ2-1

CDR3nt: TGTGCCAGCAGCTTAGTCGGTGGGGCCGGGGCCAACGTCCTGACTTTC
CDR3aa: CASSLVGGAGANVLTF
abundance: .
d_gene: .
v_gene: TRBV7-2
j_gene: TRBJ2-6

CDR3nt: TGCGCCAGCGGAAAGGGGCTAGCGGGAGGCCACTCTGGGGCCAACGTCCTGACTTTC
CDR3aa: CASGKGLAGGHSGANVLTF
abundance: .
d_gene: TRBD2
v_gene: TRBV4-1
j_gene: TRBJ2-6

CDR3nt: TGTGCCAGCAGCTCGGACAGAAGCTCCTACAATGAGCAGTTCTTC
CDR3aa: CASSSDRSSYNEQFF
abundance: .
d_gene: .
v_gene: TRBV7-2
j_gene: TRBJ2-1

CDR3nt: TGCGCCAGCAGCTCACGACTGGACAGGGCTGGCGAGCAGTACTTC
CDR3aa: CASSSRLDRAGEQYF
abundance: once
d_gene: TRBD1
v_gene: TRBV5-1
j_gene: TRBJ2-7

CDR3nt: TGTGCCAGCAGCTTACGGACGACAGGGGCTGCGGGGTCGAACACCGGGGAGCTGTTTTTT
CDR3aa: CASSLRTTGAAGSNTGELFF
abundance: .
d_gene: TRBD1
v_gene: TRBV13
j_gene: TRBJ2-2

CDR3nt: TGTGCCAGCAGCCTGACTAGCGGGAGTGGGAGTGAGCAGTACTTC
CDR3aa: CASSLTSGSGSEQYF
abundance: once
d_gene: TRBD2
v_gene: TRBV27
j_gene: TRBJ2-7

CDR3nt: TGTGCCAGCAGCTTAGTGGGGGGACCGCTCCAAGAGACCCAGTACTTC
CDR3aa: CASSLVGGPLQETQYF
abundance: .
d_gene: .
v_gene: TRBV7-2
j_gene: TRBJ2-5

CDR3nt: TGTGCCAGCTCAGATGGACTAGCGGGGTACAATGAGCAGTTCTTC
CDR3aa: CASSDGLAGYNEQFF
abundance: .
d_gene: TRBD2
v_gene: TRBV18
j_gene: TRBJ2-1

CDR3nt: TGTGCCAGCAGCTTTGGGACTAGCTATTTTGGGACCCAGTACTTC
CDR3aa: CASSFGTSYFGTQYF
abundance: .
d_gene: TRBD2
v_gene: TRBV4-2
j_gene: TRBJ2-5

CDR3nt: TGTGCCAGTAGTCAGGTCAGGATGAACACTGAAGCTTTCTTT
CDR3aa: CASSQVRMNTEAFF
abundance: .
d_gene: .
v_gene: TRBV19
j_gene: TRBJ1-1

CDR3nt: TGTGCCAGCAGCCCGACTCACTCGAGCTCCTACAATGAGCAGTTCTTC
CDR3aa: CASSPTHSSSYNEQFF
abundance: .
d_gene: .
v_gene: TRBV5-4
j_gene: TRBJ2-1

CDR3nt: TGTGCCAGCGGAGCCGGACTAAAATCTGGGGCCAACGTCCTGACTTTC
CDR3aa: CASGAGLKSGANVLTF
abundance: .
d_gene: .
v_gene: TRBV27
j_gene: TRBJ2-6

CDR3nt: TGTGCCAGCAGTTACTACGAGAGCCCATCCTACGAGCAGTACTTC
CDR3aa: CASSYYESPSYEQYF
abundance: .
d_gene: .
v_gene: TRBV6-5
j_gene: TRBJ2-7

CDR3nt: TGTGCCAGCAGGGAAACAGGGTTCGGCGAGCAGTACTTC
CDR3aa: CASRETGFGEQYF
abundance: .
d_gene: .
v_gene: TRBV7-2
j_gene: TRBJ2-7

CDR3nt: TGTGCCAGCAGCAGACTAGCGGGAGCGACCAATGAGCAGTTCTTC
CDR3aa: CASSRLAGATNEQFF
abundance: .
d_gene: TRBD2
v_gene: TRBV5-6
j_gene: TRBJ2-1

CDR3nt: TGTGCCAGCAGCTTGGAGCGGACCAGCTATGGCTACACCTTC
CDR3aa: CASSLERTSYGYTF
abundance: .
d_gene: .
v_gene: TRBV5-4
j_gene: TRBJ1-2

CDR3nt: TGTGCCAGCAGTCGGACTAGCGGGAGAGCCTTAGACACCGGGGAGCTGTTTTTT
CDR3aa: CASSRTSGRALDTGELFF
abundance: .
d_gene: TRBD2
v_gene: TRBV2
j_gene: TRBJ2-2

CDR3nt: TGTGCCAGTAGTATAGTGTTCCCGGGAGACTACAATGAGCAGTTCTTC
CDR3aa: CASSIVFPGDYNEQFF
abundance: .
d_gene: .
v_gene: TRBV19
j_gene: TRBJ2-1

CDR3nt: TGTGCCAGCAGTGGCAGGGGCACAGATACGCAGTATTTT
CDR3aa: CASSGRGTDTQYF
abundance: .
d_gene: .
v_gene: TRBV2
j_gene: TRBJ2-3

CDR3nt: TGTGCCAGCGGCCTTCTAGCGGGGAGCACAGATACGCAGTATTTT
CDR3aa: CASGLLAGSTDTQYF
abundance: once
d_gene: TRBD2
v_gene: TRBV6-5
j_gene: TRBJ2-3

CDR3nt: TGCGCCAGCAGCCATCCTCGGTTTGTGAACACCGGGGAGCTGTTTTTT
CDR3aa: CASSHPRFVNTGELFF
abundance: .
d_gene: .
v_gene: TRBV4-1
j_gene: TRBJ2-2

CDR3nt: TGTGCCAGCAGCCAAGGTCCTAGCGGGAGGCCCCAAGAGACCCAGTACTTC
CDR3aa: CASSQGPSGRPQETQYF
abundance: .
d_gene: TRBD2
v_gene: TRBV4-2
j_gene: TRBJ2-5

CDR3nt: TGTGCCAGCAGTTTCAAGCGGCATGAGCAGTTCTTC
CDR3aa: CASSFKRHEQFF
abundance: few
d_gene: .
v_gene: TRBV28
j_gene: TRBJ2-1

CDR3nt: TGTGCCAGCAGTTCCTGGGGGGGACAGGGGGCCACCGGGGAGCTGTTTTTT
CDR3aa: CASSSWGGQGATGELFF
abundance: .
d_gene: TRBD1
v_gene: TRBV7-6
j_gene: TRBJ2-2

CDR3nt: TGTGCCATAGGGACTAGTGCATCCTACGAGCAGTACTTC
CDR3aa: CAIGTSASYEQYF
abundance: .
d_gene: TRBD2
v_gene: TRBV5-4
j_gene: TRBJ2-7

CDR3nt: TGTGCCAGCAGTTGGTTGGACAGGGGGCCCGAGCAGTACTTC
CDR3aa: CASSWLDRGPEQYF
abundance: .
d_gene: TRBD1
v_gene: TRBV28
j_gene: TRBJ2-7